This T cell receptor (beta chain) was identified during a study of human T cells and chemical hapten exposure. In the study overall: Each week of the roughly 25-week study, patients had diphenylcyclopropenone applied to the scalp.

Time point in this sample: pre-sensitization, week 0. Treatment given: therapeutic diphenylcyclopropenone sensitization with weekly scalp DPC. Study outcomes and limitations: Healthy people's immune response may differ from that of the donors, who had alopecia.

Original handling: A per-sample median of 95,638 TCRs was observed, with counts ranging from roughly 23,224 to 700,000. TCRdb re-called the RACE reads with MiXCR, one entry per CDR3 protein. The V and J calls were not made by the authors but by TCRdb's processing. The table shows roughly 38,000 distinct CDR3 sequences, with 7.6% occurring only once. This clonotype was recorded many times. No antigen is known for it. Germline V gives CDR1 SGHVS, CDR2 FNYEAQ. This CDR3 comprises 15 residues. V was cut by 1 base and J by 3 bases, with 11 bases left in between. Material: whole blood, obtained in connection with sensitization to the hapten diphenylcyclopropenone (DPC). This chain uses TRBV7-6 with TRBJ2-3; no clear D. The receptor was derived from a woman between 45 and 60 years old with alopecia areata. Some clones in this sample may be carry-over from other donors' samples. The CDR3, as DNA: TGTGCCAGCAGCTTAGATGGCCGATCAACAGATACGCAGTATTTT. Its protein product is CASSLDGRSTDTQYF.